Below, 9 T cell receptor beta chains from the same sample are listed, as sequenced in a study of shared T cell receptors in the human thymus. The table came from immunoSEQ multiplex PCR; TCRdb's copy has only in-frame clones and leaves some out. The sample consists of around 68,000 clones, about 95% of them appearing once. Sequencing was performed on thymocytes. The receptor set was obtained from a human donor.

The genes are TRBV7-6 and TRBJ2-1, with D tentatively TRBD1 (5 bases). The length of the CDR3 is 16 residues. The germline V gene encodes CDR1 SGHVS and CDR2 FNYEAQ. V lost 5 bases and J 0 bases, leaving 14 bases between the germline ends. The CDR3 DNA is TGTGCCAGCAGCCAACCGACAGTGAGCTCCTACAATGAGCAGTTCTTC. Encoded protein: CASSQPTVSSYNEQFF.

The chain's CDR3 is CASSPPGTKNTDTQYF. The CDR3 region has the DNA TGTGCCAGCAGCCCTCCCGGGACAAAAAACACAGATACGCAGTATTTT. This chain links TRBV13 with TRBJ2-3; D is perhaps TRBD1 (6 bases). The germline V gene has CDR1 PRHDT and CDR2 FYEKMQ (reference sequence). The V end lost 5 bases, the J end lost 2 bases, and 17 bases lay between the germline ends. The CDR3 runs to 16 residues.

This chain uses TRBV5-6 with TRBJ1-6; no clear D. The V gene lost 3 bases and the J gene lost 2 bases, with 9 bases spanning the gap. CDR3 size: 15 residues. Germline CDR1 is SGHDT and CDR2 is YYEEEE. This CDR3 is CASSCDTTYNSPLHF. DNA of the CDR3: TGTGCCAGCAGCTGTGACACAACCTATAATTCACCCCTCCACTTT.

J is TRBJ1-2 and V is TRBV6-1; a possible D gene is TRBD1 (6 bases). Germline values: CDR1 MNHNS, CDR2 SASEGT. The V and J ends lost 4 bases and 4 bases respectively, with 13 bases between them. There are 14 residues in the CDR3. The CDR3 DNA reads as TGTGCCAGCAGTGTCCCGGACAGAACCTATGGCTACACCTTC. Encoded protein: CASSVPDRTYGYTF.

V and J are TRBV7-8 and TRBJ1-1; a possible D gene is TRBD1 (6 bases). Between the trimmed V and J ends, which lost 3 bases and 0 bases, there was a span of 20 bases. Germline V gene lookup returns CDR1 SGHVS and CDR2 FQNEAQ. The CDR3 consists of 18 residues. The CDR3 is CASSFLSQRTVMNTEAFF. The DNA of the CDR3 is TGTGCCAGCAGCTTCCTTTCCCAACGGACAGTGATGAACACTGAAGCTTTCTTT.

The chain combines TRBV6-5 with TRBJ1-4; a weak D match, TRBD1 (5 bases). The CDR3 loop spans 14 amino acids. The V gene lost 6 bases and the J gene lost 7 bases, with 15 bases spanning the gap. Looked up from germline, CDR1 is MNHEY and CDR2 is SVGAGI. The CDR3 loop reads CASSLGRAPEKLFF. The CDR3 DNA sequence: TGTGCCAGCAGCTTGGGCAGGGCCCCTGAAAAACTGTTTTTT.

The CDR3 DNA is TGTGCCAGCAGCTTTTCGGGTTTCCTAATTTACAATGAGCAGTTCTTC. Protein sequence: CASSFSGFLIYNEQFF. V gene TRBV7-8 combines with J gene TRBJ2-1, with no clear D. Looked up from germline, CDR1 is SGHVS and CDR2 is FQNEAQ. The germline V and J ends were trimmed by 3 bases and 4 bases, with 16 bases remaining between them. The CDR3 spans 16 residues.

Written as DNA, the CDR3 is TGTGCCAGCAGCTTTCGTGGGGGCCTAAGCACAGATACGCAGTATTTT. Encoded protein: CASSFRGGLSTDTQYF. The chain couples TRBV7-3 to TRBJ2-3; a weak D match, TRBD1 (6 bases). Trimming left V 3 bases short and J 0 bases short, with 13 bases between. The germline V gene encodes CDR1 SGHTA and CDR2 FQGTGA. CDR3 size: 16 residues. Combining the CDR3 with reference TRBV7-3 and TRBJ2-3 gives the whole variable domain GAGVSQTPSNKVTEKGKYVELRCDPISGHTALYWYRQSLGQGPEFLIYFQGTGAADDSGLPNDRFFAVRPEGSVSTLKIQRTERGDSAVYLCASSFRGGLSTDTQYFGPGTRLTVL.

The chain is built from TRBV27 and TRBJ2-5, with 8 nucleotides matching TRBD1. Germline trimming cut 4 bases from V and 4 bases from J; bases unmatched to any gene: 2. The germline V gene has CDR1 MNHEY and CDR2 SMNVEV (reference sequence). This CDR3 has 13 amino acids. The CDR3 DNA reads TGTGCCAGCAGTTCCGGACAGGGAGAGACCCAGTACTTC. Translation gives CASSSGQGETQYF.